This is a list of T cell receptor beta chains from one sample in a study of cytotoxic CD8 clonotypes in ibrutinib-treated CLL. Some clones are missing from TCRdb's copy, which holds only in-frame ones; the method was immunoSEQ multiplex PCR. The table shows approximately 280,000 clones, with roughly 76% occurring only once. Here the sequenced sample was PBMCs, taken at disease progression, from a patient treated with ibrutinib. These receptors originate from a human donor with chronic lymphocytic leukemia. CDR3s include the opening cysteine and the closing phenylalanine or tryptophan. Each record gives: J gene, D gene, clone size, V gene, CDR3 protein, CDR3 DNA. The D gene is left open where the match is weak. Some rows have no size entry. The others give once, few or many, or a class for an expanded clone.

TRBJ2-2,NA,NA,TRBV11-2,CASSSSVGFLTGELFF,TGTGCCAGCAGTTCTAGCGTTGGTTTTCTTACCGGGGAGCTGTTTTTT
TRBJ2-3,TRBD1,NA,TRBV27,CASRRQGAYDTQYF,TGTGCCAGCAGGCGACAGGGGGCATATGATACGCAGTATTTT
TRBJ2-7,TRBD2,few,TRBV6-6,CASSRGGVSSYEQYF,TGTGCCAGCAGTCGTGGGGGGGTTAGCTCCTACGAGCAGTACTTC
TRBJ2-7,NA,NA,TRBV7-9,CASSLAGGYPFSEQYF,TGTGCCAGCAGCTTAGCGGGCGGCTACCCCTTTTCCGAGCAGTACTTC
TRBJ2-7,NA,NA,TRBV2,CASSFDYEQYF,TGTGCCAGCTCCTTCGACTACGAGCAGTACTTC
TRBJ1-2,TRBD1,once,TRBV28,CASMTQGQGAGYGYTF,TGTGCCAGCATGACCCAGGGACAGGGGGCCGGATATGGCTACACCTTC
TRBJ2-5,NA,NA,TRBV28,CASSLPGETQYF,TGTGCCAGCAGTCTCCCCGGTGAGACCCAGTACTTC
TRBJ2-7,NA,NA,TRBV5-4,CASSLDGGEQYF,TGTGCCAGCAGCTTGGACGGGGGCGAGCAGTACTTC
TRBJ2-7,NA,NA,TRBV13,CASSLGGPWPSYEQYF,TGTGCCAGCAGCTTAGGGGGGCCATGGCCGTCCTACGAGCAGTACTTC
TRBJ2-3,TRBD1,NA,TRBV2,CASSESFTGDTDTQYF,TGTGCCAGCAGTGAGTCTTTTACAGGGGACACAGATACGCAGTATTTT
TRBJ1-2,NA,NA,TRBV9,CASSGGAGTGYTF,TGTGCCAGCAGCGGAGGGGCTGGGACCGGCTACACCTTC
TRBJ1-4,NA,NA,TRBV29-1,CSYRNLNEKLFF,TGCAGCTATCGGAACCTGAATGAAAAACTGTTTTTT
TRBJ1-4,TRBD1,NA,TRBV6-6,CASSLKGATNEKLFF,TGTGCCAGCAGCCTTAAGGGGGCTACTAATGAAAAACTGTTTTTT
TRBJ1-2,NA,NA,TRBV9,CASSVLTQDTIYGYTF,TGTGCCAGCAGCGTCTTGACCCAGGATACCATCTATGGCTACACCTTC
TRBJ2-7,NA,NA,TRBV4-3,CASSPHPQGIGDEQYF,TGCGCCAGCAGCCCACACCCGCAGGGGATAGGCGACGAGCAGTACTTC
TRBJ1-6,NA,NA,TRBV9,CASSVRNRSPLHF,TGTGCCAGCAGCGTTCGTAATAGGTCACCCCTCCACTTT
TRBJ1-2,TRBD1,once,TRBV4-1,CASSQVQGHGYTF,TGCGCCAGCAGCCAGGTACAGGGGCATGGCTACACCTTC